The rows below give T cell receptor beta chains drawn from one sample of a study of blood T cell repertoires in COVID-19. This table comes from immunoSEQ multiplex PCR, and its TCRdb copy is limited to in-frame clones, with some not included. Seen here are some 180,000 clones, 70% to 90% observed once, and the top ten hold about 22%. The specimen was peripheral blood. The receptors derive from a man in his 60s with active or convalescent COVID-19. Each CDR3 is given with its conserved first and last residue. Each record gives: J gene, D gene, clone size, V gene, CDR3 DNA, CDR3 protein. A D gene is named only where the DNA matches it firmly. Expanded clones get a size class; other rows say once, few or many, or leave the size out.

TRBJ1-2 | TRBD1 | - | TRBV11-2 | TGTGCCAGCAGCACTCACAGGGGATCAAACTATGGCTACACCTTC | CASSTHRGSNYGYTF
TRBJ2-2 | TRBD2 | - | TRBV5-1 | TGCGCCAGCAGCCCTCTCCCTAGCGGGGGGACGTTCGCGAACACCGGGGAGCTGTTTTTT | CASSPLPSGGTFANTGELFF
TRBJ2-7 | - | - | TRBV11-2 | TGTGCCAGCAGCTTAGATCCGGCAGGGAACGAGCAGTACTTC | CASSLDPAGNEQYF
TRBJ1-4 | - | - | TRBV7-8 | TGTGCCAGCAGCCGAACTACCGGGGCAACTAATGAAAAACTGTTTTTT | CASSRTTGATNEKLFF
TRBJ1-1 | TRBD1 | - | TRBV6-5 | TGTGCCAGCAGCGACAGGGGGCTAGACACTGAAGCTTTCTTT | CASSDRGLDTEAFF
TRBJ1-1 | TRBD1 | - | TRBV15 | TGTGCCACCAGCAGAGGAGGGACAGTGAACACTGAAGCTTTCTTT | CATSRGGTVNTEAFF
TRBJ2-2 | - | - | TRBV2 | TGTGCCAGCAGTCAGATGAACACCGGGGAGCTGTTTTTT | CASSQMNTGELFF
TRBJ2-7 | - | - | TRBV15 | TGTGCCACCAGCAGAGATACGGGGTGGTACGAGCAGTACTTC | CATSRDTGWYEQYF
TRBJ2-7 | - | - | TRBV7-3 | TGTGCCAGCAGCCCCGACGGGAGATCCTACGAGCAGTACTTC | CASSPDGRSYEQYF
TRBJ2-7 | TRBD1 | - | TRBV10-1 | TGCGCCAGCAGTCCCGGACAGGGGAGAACCTACGAGCAGTACTTC | CASSPGQGRTYEQYF
TRBJ1-1 | - | few | TRBV11-2 | TGTGCCAGCAGCTCGACAGAGAGACCTGAAGCTTTCTTT | CASSSTERPEAFF
TRBJ2-6 | - | few | TRBV7-9 | TGTGCCAGCCCCCCCCGGGGTTCTGGGGCCAACGTCCTGACTTTC | CASPPRGSGANVLTF
TRBJ1-3 | TRBD1 | - | TRBV19 | TGTGCCAGTAGGCCGAGGACAGGGGGCGGGAGCTCTGGAAACACCATATATTTT | CASRPRTGGGSSGNTIYF
TRBJ1-2 | TRBD1 | - | TRBV4-2 | TGTGCCAGCAGCCCTACCGGGACAGGGGTTGGCTACACCTTC | CASSPTGTGVGYTF
TRBJ1-5 | - | - | TRBV6-1 | TGTGCCAGCAGTGATCGTGGGGCCCTTGGCAATCAGCCCCAGCATTTT | CASSDRGALGNQPQHF
TRBJ2-3 | - | - | TRBV4-1 | TGCGCCAGCAGCCAAGACCTCCGGAGTGCAGATACGCAGTATTTT | CASSQDLRSADTQYF
TRBJ1-5 | - | - | TRBV7-7 | TGTGCCAGCAGCTTTCGGAGAGGGCACGATCAGCCCCAGCATTTT | CASSFRRGHDQPQHF
TRBJ2-3 | TRBD1 | once | TRBV5-1 | TGCGCCAGCAGCTTGAGGTTGACAGGGCGTCAGGCAGATACGCAGTATTTT | CASSLRLTGRQADTQYF
TRBJ1-1 | - | - | TRBV7-3 | TGTGCCAGCAGCCAGGGTGGGGTCACTGAAGCTTTCTTT | CASSQGGVTEAFF
TRBJ1-2 | - | - | TRBV27 | TGTGCCAGCAGGAGACAAGCCGGATGGGACTATGGCTACACCTTC | CASRRQAGWDYGYTF
TRBJ2-5 | TRBD1 | once | TRBV29-1 | TGCAGCGTTTTTAGGACAGGGCAAGAGACCCAGTACTTC | CSVFRTGQETQYF
TRBJ2-3 | TRBD2 | - | TRBV23-1 | TGCGCCAGCAGTGGCGCTGCGGGGGGGTTCACAGATACGCAGTATTTT | CASSGAAGGFTDTQYF
TRBJ1-2 | - | - | TRBV20-1 | TGCAGTGCTAGTATTCCCCTTGGCTACACCTTC | CSASIPLGYTF
TRBJ2-7 | TRBD1 | - | TRBV25-1 | TGTGCCAGCCGGGGACAGGGTCCCTACGAGCAGTACTTC | CASRGQGPYEQYF
TRBJ2-7 | - | - | TRBV5-1 | TGCGCCAGCGAGTACAGGGGGGGTAGCTCCTACGAGCAGTACTTC | CASEYRGGSSYEQYF
TRBJ2-7 | - | - | TRBV4-1 | TGCGCCAGCAGCCCTTCCCGGACAGCTACCTACGAGCAGTACTTC | CASSPSRTATYEQYF
TRBJ2-7 | TRBD1 | - | TRBV10-3 | TGTGCCATCAGTGGGGGACAGGGGGAATACGAGCAGTACTTC | CAISGGQGEYEQYF
TRBJ1-5 | - | - | TRBV10-3 | TGTGCCATCTCCGTATCCGGGGGGCGCGGCAATCAGCCCCAGCATTTT | CAISVSGGRGNQPQHF
TRBJ2-4 | - | - | TRBV19 | TGTGCCAGTAAGGGGCCCCAAAACATTCAGTACTTC | CASKGPQNIQYF
TRBJ1-1 | TRBD1 | - | TRBV5-4 | TGTGCCAGCAGCCTGGACAGGGGGCTCGGGAACACTGAAGCTTTCTTT | CASSLDRGLGNTEAFF
TRBJ2-1 | - | - | TRBV5-1 | TGCGCCAGCAGCTTGGCCGGGGGACTCAACTCCTACAATGAGCAGTTCTTC | CASSLAGGLNSYNEQFF
TRBJ2-5 | - | - | TRBV7-7 | TGTGCCAGCAGCTTAGGCACAGCTCAAGAGACCCAGTACTTC | CASSLGTAQETQYF
TRBJ1-2 | - | - | TRBV7-9 | TGTGCCAGCAGCTTAGCATCGGGAGGAGGCTACACCTTC | CASSLASGGGYTF
TRBJ2-7 | - | - | TRBV30 | TGTGCCTGGAGTCCAACTGACAGCACCTATCAGTACTTC | CAWSPTDSTYQYF
TRBJ1-4 | TRBD1 | - | TRBV19 | TGTGCCAGTAGTATTACAGGGGCGAACGAAAAACTGTTTTTT | CASSITGANEKLFF
TRBJ2-5 | - | - | TRBV2 | TGTGCCAGCAGTGCGACGGGTTCGTGGGAGACCCAGTACTTC | CASSATGSWETQYF
TRBJ1-5 | TRBD1 | once | TRBV7-9 | TGTGCCAGCAGCTCACAGGGGGCCAATCAGCCCCAGCATTTT | CASSSQGANQPQHF
TRBJ1-5 | TRBD1 | - | TRBV18 | TGTGCCAGCTCTCAGGGGGTTAGCAATCAGCCCCAGCATTTT | CASSQGVSNQPQHF
TRBJ1-4 | TRBD1 | - | TRBV7-2 | TGTGCCAGCAGCCCCCAGACAGGGCGCCCCGAAAAACTGTTTTTT | CASSPQTGRPEKLFF
TRBJ1-4 | - | - | TRBV20-1 | TGCAGTGCTAGTCAAATTCTTCGGACAGCCGGTAATGAAAAACTGTTTTTT | CSASQILRTAGNEKLFF
TRBJ1-1 | - | many | TRBV3-1/TRBV3-2 | TGTGCCAGCAGCGTAGAGAGGGACACTGAAGCTTTCTTT | CASSVERDTEAFF
TRBJ2-1 | - | - | TRBV19 | TGTGCCAGTAGTTGGAGAACAGGGTTGGATAATGAGCAGTTCTTC | CASSWRTGLDNEQFF
TRBJ2-5 | - | - | TRBV7-3 | TGTGCCAGCAGCTTAGGCGGGGGCCCCGGGGAGACCCAGTACTTC | CASSLGGGPGETQYF
TRBJ2-1 | TRBD2 | - | TRBV9 | TGTGCCAGCAGCGTAGGCCTAGCGGGGGGAACGTCCTACAATGAGCAGTTCTTC | CASSVGLAGGTSYNEQFF
TRBJ1-3 | - | - | TRBV14 | TGTGCCAGCAGCCAAGTCTTGATGGCCTCTGGAAACACCATATATTTT | CASSQVLMASGNTIYF
TRBJ1-2 | - | - | TRBV7-2 | TGTGCCAGCAGCTTAGATTCCCGCTATGGCTACACCTTC | CASSLDSRYGYTF
TRBJ2-1 | TRBD2 | - | TRBV5-1 | TGCGCCAGCAGCTTGGTTGTAGCGGGGTCCTATGAGCAGTTCTTC | CASSLVVAGSYEQFF
TRBJ1-2 | TRBD1 | - | TRBV19 | TGTGCCAGCGGGACAGGGGGTAATAATGGCTACACCTTC | CASGTGGNNGYTF
TRBJ2-7 | TRBD1 | - | TRBV29-1 | TGCAGCGTTGTACAGGGGGTCCACGAGCAGTACTTC | CSVVQGVHEQYF
TRBJ2-3 | TRBD2 | - | TRBV3-1/TRBV3-2 | TGTGCCAGCAGCCAAGATATTTATTCGAGCGGGGGGGCCTCAGATACGCAGTATTTT | CASSQDIYSSGGASDTQYF
TRBJ1-3 | - | - | TRBV29-1 | TGCAGCGTAAGGAGCTCTGGAAACACCATATATTTT | CSVRSSGNTIYF
TRBJ2-5 | TRBD2 | - | TRBV9 | TGTGCCAGCAGCCCCCGGGGGGCTAGCGGGGCAGAGACCCAGTACTTC | CASSPRGASGAETQYF